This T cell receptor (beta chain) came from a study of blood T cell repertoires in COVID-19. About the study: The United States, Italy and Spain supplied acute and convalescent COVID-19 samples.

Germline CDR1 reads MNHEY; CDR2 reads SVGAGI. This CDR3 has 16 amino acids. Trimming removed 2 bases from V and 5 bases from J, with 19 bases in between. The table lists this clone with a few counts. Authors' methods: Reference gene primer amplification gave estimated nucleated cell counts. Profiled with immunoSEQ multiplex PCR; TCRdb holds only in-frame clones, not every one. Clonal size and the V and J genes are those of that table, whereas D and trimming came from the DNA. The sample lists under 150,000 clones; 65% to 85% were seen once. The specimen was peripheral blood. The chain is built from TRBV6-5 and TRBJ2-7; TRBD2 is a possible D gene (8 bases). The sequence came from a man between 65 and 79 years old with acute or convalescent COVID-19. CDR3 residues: CASSYKRQGLGNEQYF. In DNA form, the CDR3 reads TGTGCCAGCAGTTACAAGAGACAGGGACTAGGGAACGAGCAGTACTTC.